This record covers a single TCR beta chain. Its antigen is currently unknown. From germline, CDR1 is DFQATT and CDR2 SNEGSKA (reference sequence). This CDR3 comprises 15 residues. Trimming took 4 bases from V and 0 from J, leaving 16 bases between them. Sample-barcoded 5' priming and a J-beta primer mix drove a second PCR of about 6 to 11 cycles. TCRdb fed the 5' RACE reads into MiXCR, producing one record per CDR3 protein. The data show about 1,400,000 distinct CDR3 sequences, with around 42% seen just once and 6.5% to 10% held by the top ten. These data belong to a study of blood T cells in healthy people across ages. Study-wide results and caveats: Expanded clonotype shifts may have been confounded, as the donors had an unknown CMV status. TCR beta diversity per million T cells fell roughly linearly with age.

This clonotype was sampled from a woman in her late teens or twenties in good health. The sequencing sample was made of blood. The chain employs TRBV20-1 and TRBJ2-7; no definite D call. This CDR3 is CSATQVGSPSYEQYF. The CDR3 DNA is TGCAGTGCTACACAAGTAGGTTCCCCCTCCTACGAGCAGTACTTC.